The 29 T cell receptor beta chains given below trace back to one sample, sequenced in a study of cytomegalovirus exposure and HLA in healthy donors. PCR amplification relied on 60 Vbeta primers (plus 13 Jbeta primers). Clones were sequenced by immunoSEQ multiplex PCR, and TCRdb holds only the in-frame ones, with some missing. The sample lists over 110,000 clones, 70% to 80% occurring once. Sequenced: PBMCs. The receptor source for this set is a woman aged 50 to 65 in good health and CMV-seropositive.

Here the CDR3 reads CASSLPTGGGGYTF. In DNA form, the CDR3 reads TGTGCCAGCAGCTTGCCAACAGGGGGTGGAGGCTACACCTTC. The V and J genes are TRBV5-4 and TRBJ1-2; 8 nucleotides match TRBD1. V trimming: 1 base; J trimming: 8 bases; junction bases outside the gene matches: 7. Germline values: CDR1 SGHNT, CDR2 YYREEE (reference sequence). The length of the CDR3 is 14 residues.

The chain joins TRBV25-1 to TRBJ1-4; 10 nucleotides line up with TRBD1. CDR1 MGHDK and CDR2 SYGVNS come from the germline V gene. This CDR3 is 15 amino acids long. The junction had 4 bases not matched to a gene; V was cut back by 7 bases and J by 2 bases. CDR3 in DNA: TGTGCCAGCACCCCGGGACAGGGGACTAATGAAAAACTGTTTTTT. It translates to CASTPGQGTNEKLFF.

The chain recombines TRBV2 with TRBJ1-5; 7 bases align to TRBD1. The V gene end was trimmed by 1 base and the J gene end by 5 bases; junction bases not matched to a gene: 5. The CDR3 loop spans 15 amino acids. Looked up from germline, CDR1 is SNHLY and CDR2 is FYNNEI. CDR3 nucleotide sequence: TGTGCCAGCAGTGAAGGAGGGGGCGGCCATCAGCCCCAGCATTTT. Residues: CASSEGGGGHQPQHF. Supplemented by reference TRBV2 and TRBJ1-5, the full variable domain reads EPEVTQTPSHQVTQMGQEVILRCVPISNHLYFYWYRQILGQKVEFLVSFYNNEISEKSEIFDDQFSVERPDGSNFTLKIRSTKLEDSAMYFCASSEGGGGHQPQHFGDGTRLSIL.

The V call is TRBV5-1, the J call TRBJ1-5, with D perhaps matching TRBD1 (6 bases). Germline-derived CDR1 and CDR2 are SGHRS and YFSETQ. There are 15 residues in the CDR3. Trimming shortened V by 0 bases and J by 2 bases, and 9 bases separated the two germline ends. The DNA for the CDR3 is TGCGCCAGCAGCTTGGTGGCAGGGGGCAATCAGCCCCAGCATTTT. Translated, it gives CASSLVAGGNQPQHF.

The rearrangement links TRBV5-6 to TRBJ2-1; D not resolved. The germline V gene encodes CDR1 SGHDT and CDR2 YYEEEE. Trimming removed 4 bases at V and 11 bases at J, with 13 bases between. The CDR3 covers 12 residues. In DNA, the CDR3 is TGTGCCAGCAGCCCAGATAGCTTAAAGCAGTTCTTC. This codes for CASSPDSLKQFF.

The chain recombines TRBV27 with TRBJ1-2; 7 bases fit TRBD1. The germline V gene encodes CDR1 MNHEY and CDR2 SMNVEV (reference sequence). Losses at the gene ends were 2 bases for V and 8 bases for J; bases not matched to a gene: 5. The CDR3 has 13 amino acids. CDR3 in DNA: TGTGCCAGCAGTTTACATACAGGGGTCGGCTACACCTTC. It encodes CASSLHTGVGYTF.

The chain combines TRBV5-4 with TRBJ2-1, with TRBD1 matching 9 bases. The CDR3 length is 14 residues. Germline loops: CDR1 SGHNT, CDR2 YYREEE (reference sequence). V lost 0 bases to trimming and J lost 8 bases; unmatched junction nucleotides: 3. CDR3 nucleotide sequence: TGTGCCAGCAGCTTGGACAGGGGGCGGGATGAGCAGTTCTTC. Translating it yields CASSLDRGRDEQFF.

The CDR3 sequence is CAGGGSSYEQYF. The CDR3 nucleotides read TGTGCCGGGGGGGGCAGTTCCTACGAGCAGTACTTC. The chain couples TRBV28 to TRBJ2-7, with a possible D match to TRBD2 (7 bases). The V and J ends lost 11 bases and 1 base respectively, with 12 bases between them. In germline, CDR1 is MDHEN, CDR2 SYDVKM. The CDR3 extends over 12 amino acids. The whole variable domain, filled in from reference TRBV28 and TRBJ2-7, reads DVKVTQSSRYLVKRTGEKVFLECVQDMDHENMFWYRQDPGLGLRLIYFSYDVKMKEKGDIPEGYSVSREKKERFSLILESASTNQTSMYLCAGGGSSYEQYFGPGTRLTVT.

This chain links TRBV6-1 with TRBJ2-7; 9 bases agree with TRBD2. V lost 9 bases, J lost 2 bases, and 8 bases stayed unmatched. Germline V CDR1 and CDR2: MNHNS, SASEGT. The CDR3 covers 14 residues. The CDR3 bases are TGTGCCAGTAACAGCGGGGGGTTAACCTACGAGCAGTACTTC. It encodes CASNSGGLTYEQYF.

The genes are TRBV6-1 and TRBJ2-2; weak D call: TRBD2 (5 bases). Trimming pared 6 bases from V and 3 bases from J, leaving 8 bases between. CDR1 MNHNS and CDR2 SASEGT come from the germline V gene. This CDR3 has 13 residues. CDR3 protein: CASRRRDTGELFF. CDR3 bases: TGTGCCAGCAGGAGGCGGGACACCGGGGAGCTGTTTTTT.

The chain uses TRBV5-1 and TRBJ1-4; possibly TRBD1 for D (5 bases). Trimming removed 4 bases at V and 4 bases at J, with 11 bases between. This CDR3 has 14 amino acids. The germline V gene has CDR1 SGHRS and CDR2 YFSETQ. The CDR3 spells CASSVRQINEKLFF. CDR3 sequence (DNA): TGCGCCAGCAGCGTGAGACAGATTAATGAAAAACTGTTTTTT.

This clone has just one count. CDR3 region: CASSRVNRAYEQYF. The CDR3 coding sequence is TGTGCCAGCAGCCGCGTTAACCGAGCCTACGAGCAGTACTTC. This sequence joins TRBV7-2 and TRBJ2-7; no reliable D call. The CDR3 is made up of 14 amino acids. Germline-derived CDR1 and CDR2 are SGHTA and FQGNSA. Deletions cut 5 bases from V and 2 bases from J, with 13 bases between.

The chain recombines TRBV4-3 with TRBJ2-1; a possible D gene is TRBD2 (6 bases). Trimming shortened V by 4 bases and J by 6 bases, and 19 bases separated the two germline ends. This CDR3 contains 16 residues. The V gene's germline CDR1 is LGHNA and CDR2 YSLEER. The CDR3 nucleotides are TGCGCCAGCAGCCTGACCCTGGAGGGACCAGGCAATGAGCAGTTCTTC. This encodes CASSLTLEGPGNEQFF.

This clone was seen a few times. The chain couples TRBV2 to TRBJ1-4; 12 nucleotides line up with TRBD1. V lost 9 bases and J lost 4; bases outside the gene matches: 9. The CDR3 sequence is 16 residues long. Per germline, CDR1 SNHLY and CDR2 FYNNEI. CDR3 sequence reads: CARDNGTGGSNEKLFF. Here the CDR3 DNA reads TGTGCCAGAGATAACGGGACAGGGGGCAGTAATGAAAAACTGTTTTTT.

The genes are TRBV30 and TRBJ1-4, with D maybe TRBD1 (6 bases). V was clipped by 5 bases and J by 5 bases, with 6 bases between them. The CDR3 contains 11 residues. Germline V gene sequence: CDR1 GTSNPN, CDR2 SVGIG (reference sequence). The CDR3 loop reads CAWQGNEKLFF. DNA for the CDR3: TGTGCCTGGCAGGGGAATGAAAAACTGTTTTTT.

This chain joins TRBV20-1 and TRBJ2-5, with D perhaps TRBD2 (6 bases). This CDR3 region has 11 residues. Germline V gives CDR1 DFQATT, CDR2 SNEGSKA (reference sequence). V lost 5 bases and J lost 4, with 8 bases in between. The CDR3 bases are TGCAGTGCTCAGGAGGGAGAGACCCAGTACTTC. It specifies CSAQEGETQYF.

This chain uses TRBV6-6 with TRBJ2-7; TRBD1 aligns across 7 bases. Losses at the gene ends were 8 bases for V and 7 bases for J; bases not matched to a gene: 17. The CDR3 length is 15 residues. The V gene's germline CDR1 is MNHNY and CDR2 SVGAGI (reference sequence). This CDR3 is CASRLNRDSIWEQYF. The CDR3 DNA is TGTGCCAGCCGCCTGAACCGGGACAGTATCTGGGAGCAGTACTTC.

Only a few counts were recorded for this clone. V and J are TRBV2 and TRBJ2-3; TRBD2 agrees at 11 bases. Germline CDR1 reads SNHLY; CDR2 reads FYNNEI. Trimming at V came to 4 bases and at J to 6 bases, leaving 6 bases not matched to a gene. The CDR3 has 15 amino acids. The CDR3 loop is CASSALAGGGDTQYF. The CDR3 DNA is TGTGCCAGCAGTGCTCTAGCGGGGGGAGGTGATACGCAGTATTTT.

The rearrangement uses TRBV10-3 and TRBJ1-1; a possible D gene is TRBD1 (5 bases). This CDR3 is 13 amino acids long. Deletions cut 6 bases from V and 4 bases from J, with 12 bases between. CDR1 ENHRY and CDR2 SYGVKD come from the germline V gene. In DNA form, the CDR3 reads TGTGCCATCAGGGGGGGGGTGCTCACTGAAGCTTTCTTT. Residues: CAIRGGVLTEAFF.

The gene calls are TRBV30 and TRBJ1-1; 10 nucleotides agree with TRBD1. This CDR3 region has 19 residues. The germline CDR1 and CDR2 sequences are GTSNPN and SVGIG (reference sequence). V was clipped by 2 bases and J by 1 base; unmatched bases: 16. For the CDR3, the DNA is TGTGCCTGGAGTTCTTTCAAGCCGGGACAGGGGCGTACGAACACTGAAGCTTTCTTT. Its protein is CAWSSFKPGQGRTNTEAFF. The full variable domain, with the rest looked up from reference TRBV30 and TRBJ1-1, is SQTIHQWPATLVQPVGSPLSLECTVEGTSNPNLYWYRQAAGRGLQLLFYSVGIGQISSEVPQNLSASRPQDRQFILSSKKLLLSDSGFYLCAWSSFKPGQGRTNTEAFFGQGTRLTVV.

V usage is TRBV5-1 and J usage is TRBJ2-1; TRBD2 aligns across 7 bases. Trimming cost V 3 bases and J 6 bases; bases outside gene matches: 12. The CDR3 has 16 residues. CDR1 and CDR2 (germline): SGHRS, YFSETQ. In nucleotides, the CDR3 is TGCGCCAGCAGCTCTACTCTCGGACTAGACTCCAATGAGCAGTTCTTC. This codes for CASSSTLGLDSNEQFF.

The J gene is TRBJ1-5, the V gene TRBV7-2; the match to TRBD1 covers 8 bases. Germline CDR1 and CDR2: SGHTA and FQGNSA. V lost 5 bases to trimming and J lost 2 bases; unmatched junction nucleotides: 5. The CDR3 consists of 15 residues. CDR3 sequence (DNA): TGTGCCAGCAGCCTCAGGGGGCTTGGCAATCAGCCCCAGCATTTT. The encoded protein is CASSLRGLGNQPQHF.

The genes are TRBV28 and TRBJ2-7; the match to TRBD1 covers 7 bases. The CDR3 runs to 13 residues. CDR1 MDHEN and CDR2 SYDVKM come from the germline V gene. V lost 6 bases and J lost 2; bases outside the gene matches: 4. CDR3 loop: CASRPQGTYEQYF. CDR3 DNA: TGTGCCAGCAGACCACAGGGGACCTACGAGCAGTACTTC.

This clone was observed a few times. The chain employs TRBV11-2 and TRBJ2-7, with a tentative D call TRBD1 (5 bases). Trimming pared 2 bases from V and 3 bases from J, leaving 11 bases between. Germline CDR1 and CDR2: SGHAT and FQNNGV. This CDR3 has 14 residues. The CDR3 sequence is CASSLRGRVYEQYF. Here the CDR3 DNA reads TGTGCCAGCAGCTTAAGGGGCAGAGTCTACGAGCAGTACTTC.

This chain uses TRBV7-9 with TRBJ2-4, with D maybe TRBD1 (6 bases). V gave up 5 bases and J gave up 6 bases, with 17 bases separating them. Germline V CDR1 and CDR2: SEHNR, FQNEAQ (reference sequence). There are 15 residues in the CDR3. CDR3 loop: CASSPSHRAINIQYF. CDR3 coding DNA: TGTGCCAGCAGCCCGAGCCACAGGGCTATAAACATTCAGTACTTC. Together with reference TRBV7-9 and TRBJ2-4, the CDR3 gives the full variable domain: DTGVSQNPRHKITKRGQNVTFRCDPISEHNRLYWYRQTLGQGPEFLTYFQNEAQLEKSRLLSDRFSAERPKGSFSTLEIQRTEQGDSAMYLCASSPSHRAINIQYFGAGTRLSVL.

The V call is TRBV7-2, the J call TRBJ2-5, with 11 bases fitting TRBD2. The CDR3 extends over 15 amino acids. The V gene's germline CDR1 is SGHTA and CDR2 FQGNSA. Trimming cost V 5 bases and J 5 bases; bases outside gene matches: 7. The CDR3: CASSPASGGRETQYF. CDR3 bases: TGTGCCAGCAGCCCGGCTAGCGGGGGGCGGGAGACCCAGTACTTC.

The chain links TRBV4-3 to TRBJ1-4, with no clear D. From germline, CDR1 is LGHNA and CDR2 YSLEER. The CDR3 length is 16 residues. V was cut by 1 base and J by 12 bases, with 21 bases left in between. CDR3 nucleotide sequence: TGCGCCAGCAGCCAAGGGACGGGGAAGGGCAGCGGCCAACTGTTTTTT. This codes for CASSQGTGKGSGQLFF.

This clone was recorded a few times. V usage is TRBV27 and J usage is TRBJ1-6, with 9 bases aligning to TRBD1. CDR1 and CDR2 (germline): MNHEY, SMNVEV (reference sequence). After removal of 1 base from V and 4 bases from J, the junction contained 5 bases not matched to a gene. The CDR3 has 17 residues. The CDR3 DNA reads TGTGCCAGCAGTTTATGGGGACAGGGAGGATATAATTCACCCCTCCACTTT. Amino acids: CASSLWGQGGYNSPLHF.

The CDR3 reads CASSHLDRGPDNEQFF. Here the CDR3 DNA reads TGCGCCAGCAGCCACCTCGACAGGGGGCCCGACAATGAGCAGTTCTTC. The chain carries TRBV4-1 and TRBJ2-1; TRBD1 matches at 10 bases. CDR3 size: 16 residues. The germline CDR1 and CDR2 sequences are MGHRA and YSYEKL. With V trimmed by 3 bases and J by 5 bases, 7 bases remained unmatched.